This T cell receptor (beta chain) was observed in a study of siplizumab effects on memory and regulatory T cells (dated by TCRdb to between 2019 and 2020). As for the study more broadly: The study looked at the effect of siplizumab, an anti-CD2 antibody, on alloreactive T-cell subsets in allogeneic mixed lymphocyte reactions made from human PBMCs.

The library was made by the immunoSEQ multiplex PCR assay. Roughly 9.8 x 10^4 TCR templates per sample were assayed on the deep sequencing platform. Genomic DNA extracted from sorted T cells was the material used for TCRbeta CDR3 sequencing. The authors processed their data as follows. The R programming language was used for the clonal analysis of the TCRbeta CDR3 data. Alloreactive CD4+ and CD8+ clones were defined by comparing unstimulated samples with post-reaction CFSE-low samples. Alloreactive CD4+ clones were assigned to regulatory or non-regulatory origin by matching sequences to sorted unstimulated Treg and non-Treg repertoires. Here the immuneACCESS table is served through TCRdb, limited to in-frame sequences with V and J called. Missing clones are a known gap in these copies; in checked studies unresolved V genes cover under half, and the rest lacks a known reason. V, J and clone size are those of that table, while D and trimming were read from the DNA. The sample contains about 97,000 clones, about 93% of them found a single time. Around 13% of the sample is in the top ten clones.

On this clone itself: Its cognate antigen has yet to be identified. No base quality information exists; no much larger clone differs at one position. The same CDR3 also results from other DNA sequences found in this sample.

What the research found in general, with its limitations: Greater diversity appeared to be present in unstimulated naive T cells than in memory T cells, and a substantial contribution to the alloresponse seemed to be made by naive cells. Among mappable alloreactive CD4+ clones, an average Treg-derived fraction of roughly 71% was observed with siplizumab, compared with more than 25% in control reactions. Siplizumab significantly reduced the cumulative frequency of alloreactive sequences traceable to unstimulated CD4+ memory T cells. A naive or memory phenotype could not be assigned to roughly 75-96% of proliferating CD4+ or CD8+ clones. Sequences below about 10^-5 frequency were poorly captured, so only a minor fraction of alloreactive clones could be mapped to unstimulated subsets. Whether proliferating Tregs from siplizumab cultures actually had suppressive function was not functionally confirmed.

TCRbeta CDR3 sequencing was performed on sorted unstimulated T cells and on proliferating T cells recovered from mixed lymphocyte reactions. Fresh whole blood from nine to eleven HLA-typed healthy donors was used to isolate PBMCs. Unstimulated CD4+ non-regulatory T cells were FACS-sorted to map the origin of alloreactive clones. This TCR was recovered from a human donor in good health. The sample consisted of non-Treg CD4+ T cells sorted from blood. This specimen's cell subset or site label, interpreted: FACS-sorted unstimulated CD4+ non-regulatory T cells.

The sequenced DNA is TGTGCCAGTAGTAGGGACTTCTCCTACGAGCAGTACTTC. This gives the protein CASSRDFSYEQYF. The chain is encoded by TRBV19 joined to TRBJ2-7; the D gene is perhaps TRBD2, from 6 matching bases. The junction shows trimming of 4 bases on V and 0 bases on J, plus 7 bases between the germline ends. Via the germline V gene (reference sequence), CDR1 is LNHDA and CDR2 SQIVND. The CDR3 contains 13 residues, cysteine and phenylalanine counted. The entry retains the CDR3 DNA only, 39 bases that are in frame from base 1.